What follows is one TCR beta chain and its context. The data stem from a study of blood T cell repertoires in COVID-19. The protocol was immunoSEQ multiplex PCR, while the TCRdb copy is restricted to in-frame clones and leaves out a portion. The sample contains over 25,000 clones, 84% of which appear only once. With 2 bases removed from V and 0 bases from J, the gap between germline ends came to 8 bases. The CDR3 loop spans 14 amino acids. The germline gives CDR1 SGHNT, CDR2 YENEEA. Sequencing input: peripheral blood. The source is an elderly woman with acute or convalescent COVID-19. The V and J genes are TRBV11-3 and TRBJ2-7; D not resolved. CDR3 DNA: TGTGCCAGCAGCTTAACAGCCAACTCCTACGAGCAGTACTTC. Translated, it gives CASSLTANSYEQYF.